This T cell receptor beta chain was found in a study of CD8 T cells in Susac syndrome. Whole-study results and caveats: Only a relatively small number of individuals were included in the TCR sequencing and HLA analysis.

A note on this clonotype: Its specificity is not known.

This CDR3 region has 13 residues. The V gene's germline CDR1 is SGDLS and CDR2 YYNGEE. Deletions cut 0 bases from V and 5 bases from J, with 9 bases between. Reverse transcription used roughly 0.5 to 1 ug RNA and random hexamers. Amplification of TCR beta CDR3 spanned 54 Vbeta and 13 Jbeta via immunoSEQ multiplex PCR. MiXCR, applied by TCRdb to the immunoSEQ multiplex PCR reads, yields one record per CDR3 protein. The sample has 150,000 to 200,000 distinct CDR3 sequences, 90% to 95% seen once. Controls were drawn from healthy donors and were matched for age and sex. Negative isolation was used for CD8+ and CD4+ T cells and FACS enrichment for TEMRA cells.

The sample consisted of CD4+ T cells from PBMCs. This receptor was taken from a human donor in good health. V usage is TRBV9 and J usage is TRBJ2-7; D is undetermined. The CDR3: CASSVGGGDEQYF. The CDR3 region has the DNA TGTGCCAGCAGCGTAGGCGGCGGCGACGAGCAGTACTTC.